The 9 T cell receptor beta chains below all came from one sample that was sequenced in a study of cytomegalovirus exposure and HLA in healthy donors. Researchers ran the PCR with 60 Vbeta and 13 Jbeta primers. TCRdb keeps only in-frame clones here, not all; method: immunoSEQ multiplex PCR. The table has about 190,000 clones, 75% to 90% seen once. Sample: PBMCs. The receptors stem from a young woman in good health and CMV-seronegative.

The chain joins TRBV7-9 to TRBJ2-7; 8 bases are a match to TRBD1. V was pared by 1 base and J by 5 bases, with 7 bases of the junction left unmatched. The CDR3 covers 15 residues. The germline V gene encodes CDR1 SEHNR and CDR2 FQNEAQ (reference sequence). CDR3 nucleotide sequence: TGTGCCAGCAGCTTAGGAGACAGGGGCTTTAACGAGCAGTACTTC. Protein product: CASSLGDRGFNEQYF.

This clone was detected a few times. V is TRBV5-1 and J is TRBJ1-1; 7 bases fit TRBD1. The V gene end was trimmed by 0 bases and the J gene end by 3 bases; junction bases not matched to a gene: 2. CDR1 SGHRS and CDR2 YFSETQ come from the germline V gene. CDR3 length equals 14 residues. The CDR3 DNA reads as TGCGCCAGCAGCTTGGAGGGGGCGGACACTGAAGCTTTCTTT. Protein sequence: CASSLEGADTEAFF.

The chain joins TRBV19 to TRBJ1-2, with D perhaps matching TRBD1 (5 bases). Germline values: CDR1 LNHDA, CDR2 SQIVND (reference sequence). V lost 3 bases, J lost 5 bases, and 16 bases lay in between. This CDR3 is 15 amino acids long. The DNA of the CDR3 is TGTGCCAGTAGTATCCGTCGCAGGGTCCTATATGGCTACACCTTC. Translation gives CASSIRRRVLYGYTF.

V and J are TRBV7-2 and TRBJ2-1; a weak D match, TRBD2 (7 bases). The CDR3 length is 15 residues. V was pared by 6 bases and J by 2 bases, with 14 bases between. CDR1 is SGHTA and CDR2 is FQGNSA in the germline V gene. CDR3 DNA: TGTGCCAGCAGTAAAGGGGGGGAACCCTACAATGAGCAGTTCTTC. It is translated as CASSKGGEPYNEQFF.

This clone showed up just a few times. The rearrangement links TRBV9 to TRBJ1-1; D possibly corresponds to TRBD1 (5 bases). The CDR3 length is 12 residues. Per the germline V gene, CDR1 is SGDLS and CDR2 is YYNGEE. The V end was cut by 4 bases, the J end by 7 bases, with 11 bases between. The CDR3 DNA reads TGTGCCAGCAGCCACGACGGGGGTGAAGCTTTCTTT. Residues: CASSHDGGEAFF.

This clone was picked up one time. The J gene is TRBJ1-2, the V gene TRBV27; 8 bases match TRBD1. V shed 3 bases and J 6 bases; nucleotides not matched to a gene: 3. Germline V lookup: CDR1 MNHEY, CDR2 SMNVEV (reference sequence). The CDR3 runs 13 residues. CDR3 in DNA: TGTGCCAGCAGTTTTCCAGGGGGCCATGGCTACACCTTC. This gives the protein CASSFPGGHGYTF.

The chain recombines TRBV20-1 with TRBJ2-7; TRBD1 is a possible D gene (6 bases). Trimming shortened V by 6 bases and J by 5 bases, and 11 bases separated the two germline ends. Looked up from germline, CDR1 is DFQATT and CDR2 is SNEGSKA (reference sequence). The CDR3 extends over 11 amino acids. CDR3 sequence (DNA): TGCAGTGCGGTCACAGGGAACGAGCAGTACTTC. Amino acids: CSAVTGNEQYF.

The rearrangement joins TRBV15 to TRBJ1-5, with D perhaps TRBD1 (5 bases). The CDR3 length is 14 residues. Trimming shortened V by 0 bases and J by 4 bases, and 7 bases separated the two germline ends. Per the germline V gene, CDR1 is LNHNV and CDR2 is YYDKDF (reference sequence). In nucleotides, the CDR3 is TGTGCCACCAGCAGAGAGGGGGGGAATCAGCCCCAGCATTTT. It codes for CATSREGGNQPQHF.

The chain employs TRBV7-9 and TRBJ2-6; maybe TRBD1 (6 bases). The CDR3 spans 13 residues. Germline values: CDR1 SEHNR, CDR2 FQNEAQ (reference sequence). The V and J ends lost 8 bases and 14 bases respectively, with 19 bases between them. CDR3 residues: CASGGQPKSLLTF. CDR3 bases: TGTGCCAGCGGAGGACAGCCTAAATCACTCCTGACTTTC.